This TCR beta chain was retrieved from a study of cytomegalovirus exposure and HLA in healthy donors. V shed 2 bases and J shed 4 bases, with 12 bases lying between them. Germline-derived CDR1 and CDR2 are SGHDN and FVKESK. This CDR3 has 14 amino acids. The study, taken as a whole, reports: The authors later found most CMV-associated TCR beta chains appeared HLA-restricted. No immune exposure information besides CMV serostatus was available.

This PCR relied on a set of 60 Vbeta primers and 13 Jbeta primers. The method was immunoSEQ multiplex PCR; TCRdb's version includes in-frame clones alone and lacks a portion of them. The sample holds around 180,000 clones, over 75% seen once. As to this clone: Its specificity is not known.

Sequencing was carried out using PBMCs. The clonotype comes from a man younger than 30 in good health and CMV-seronegative. V gene TRBV14 combines with J gene TRBJ2-7; no definite D call. The CDR3 loop is CASSQRVLGYEQYF. DNA of the CDR3: TGTGCCAGCAGCCAACGTGTGCTCGGGTACGAGCAGTACTTC. Looking up the rest from reference TRBV14 and TRBJ2-7 gives the full variable domain: EAGVTQFPSHSVIEKGQTVTLRCDPISGHDNLYWYRRVMGKEIKFLLHFVKESKQDESGMPNNRFLAERTGGTYSTLKVQPAELEDSGVYFCASSQRVLGYEQYFGPGTRLTVT.